This T cell receptor (beta chain) was sequenced for a study of technical replicates of blood from a handful of donors. Generated by immunoSEQ multiplex PCR, the TCRdb table keeps only in-frame clones and is missing some. The profile shows 65,000 to 80,000 clones, roughly 94% of them singletons. CDR1 is SGHVS, CDR2 FNYEAQ, per germline. Germline trimming cut 0 bases from V and 5 bases from J; bases unmatched to any gene: 4. The CDR3 is 14 amino acids. The chain couples TRBV7-6 to TRBJ2-7; 7 positions match TRBD2. The clonotype originates from a human donor in good health. The sequenced sample consisted of T cells isolated from PBMCs. For the CDR3, the DNA is TGTGCCAGCAGCTTAGCGGGAGGGAACAACGAGCAGTACTTC. Translation: CASSLAGGNNEQYF.